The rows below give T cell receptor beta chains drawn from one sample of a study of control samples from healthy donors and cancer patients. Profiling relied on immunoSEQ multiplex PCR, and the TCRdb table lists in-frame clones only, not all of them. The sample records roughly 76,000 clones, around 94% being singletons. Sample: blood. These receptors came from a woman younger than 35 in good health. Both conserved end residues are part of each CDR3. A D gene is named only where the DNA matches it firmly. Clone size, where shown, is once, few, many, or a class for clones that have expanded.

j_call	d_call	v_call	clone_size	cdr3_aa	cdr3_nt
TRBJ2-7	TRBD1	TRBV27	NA	CASSPRDSSYEQYF	TGTGCCAGCAGTCCCCGGGACAGCTCCTACGAGCAGTACTTC
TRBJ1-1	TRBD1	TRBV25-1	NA	CASRSTDRGNTEAFF	TGTGCCAGCAGGTCCACCGACAGGGGGAACACTGAAGCTTTCTTT
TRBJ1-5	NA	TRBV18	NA	CASSPAYFGGSQPQHF	TGTGCCAGCTCGCCAGCCTACTTTGGGGGTTCTCAGCCCCAGCATTTT
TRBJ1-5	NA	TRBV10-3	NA	CAARTDLNQPQHF	TGTGCCGCTCGGACAGACCTGAATCAGCCCCAGCATTTT
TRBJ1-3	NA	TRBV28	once	CASSLPGQVGAIYF	TGTGCCAGCAGTTTACCTGGACAAGTAGGCGCCATATATTTT
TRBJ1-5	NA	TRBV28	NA	CASSHAQPQHF	TGTGCCAGCAGCCACGCTCAGCCCCAGCATTTT
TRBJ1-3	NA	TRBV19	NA	CASSRGASGNTIYF	TGTGCCAGTAGCCGGGGGGCCTCTGGAAACACCATATATTTT
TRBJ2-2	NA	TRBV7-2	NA	CASALIADTGELFF	TGTGCCAGCGCATTAATAGCGGACACCGGGGAGCTGTTTTTT
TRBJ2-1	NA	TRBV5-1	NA	CASSLPGHLTEQFF	TGCGCCAGCAGTTTACCGGGTCACTTGACTGAGCAGTTCTTC
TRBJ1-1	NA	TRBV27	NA	CASSLVVDTEAFF	TGTGCCAGCAGTTTGGTGGTGGACACTGAAGCTTTCTTT
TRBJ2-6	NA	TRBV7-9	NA	CASSRVSGANVLTF	TGTGCCAGCAGCCGAGTGTCTGGAGCCAACGTCCTGACTTTC
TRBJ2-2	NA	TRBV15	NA	CATSSDSLRANTGELFF	TGTGCCACCAGCAGTGATTCCCTGCGGGCGAACACCGGGGAGCTGTTTTTT
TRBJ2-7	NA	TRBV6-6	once	CASSYSGGSYEQYF	TGTGCCAGCAGTTACTCCGGGGGATCCTACGAGCAGTACTTC
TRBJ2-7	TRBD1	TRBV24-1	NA	CATEGDSTYEQYF	TGTGCCACCGAGGGGGACAGCACCTACGAGCAGTACTTC
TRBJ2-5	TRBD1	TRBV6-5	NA	CASSAGQGQETQYF	TGTGCCAGCAGCGCAGGACAGGGACAAGAGACCCAGTACTTC
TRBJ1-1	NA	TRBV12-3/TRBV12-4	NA	CATQWGVGTEAFF	TGTGCCACCCAGTGGGGGGTAGGTACTGAAGCTTTCTTT
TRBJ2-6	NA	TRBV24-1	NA	CATSGGWAGANVLTF	TGTGCCACCAGTGGGGGGTGGGCTGGGGCCAACGTCCTGACTTTC
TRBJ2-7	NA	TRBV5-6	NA	CASSLADRPSEQYF	TGTGCCAGCAGCTTGGCGGACAGACCTTCGGAGCAGTACTTC
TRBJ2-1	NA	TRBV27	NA	CASTSGPAWEQFF	TGTGCCAGCACCTCAGGTCCGGCATGGGAGCAGTTCTTC
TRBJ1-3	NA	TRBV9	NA	CASSVTPAGNTIYF	TGTGCCAGCAGCGTAACTCCAGCTGGAAACACCATATATTTT
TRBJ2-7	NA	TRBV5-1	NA	CASSLTDNRNAYEQYF	TGCGCCAGCAGCTTGACCGACAACCGAAACGCCTACGAGCAGTACTTC
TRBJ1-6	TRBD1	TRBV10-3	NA	CAIMVPGQGAADNSPLHF	TGTGCCATCATGGTCCCGGGACAGGGGGCAGCGGATAATTCACCCCTCCACTTT
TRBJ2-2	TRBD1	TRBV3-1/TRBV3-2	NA	CASSQGLTGHTGELFF	TGTGCCAGCAGCCAAGGATTGACAGGGCACACCGGGGAGCTGTTTTTT
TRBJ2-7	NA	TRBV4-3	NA	CASSPARGLGEQYF	TGCGCCAGCAGCCCCGCTCGGGGGTTGGGGGAGCAGTACTTC
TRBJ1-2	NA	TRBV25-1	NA	CASSESQGHGYTF	TGTGCCAGCAGTGAGAGCCAGGGGCATGGCTACACCTTC
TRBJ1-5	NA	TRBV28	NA	CASSLEEGLGGNQPQHF	TGTGCCAGCAGTTTAGAGGAGGGACTGGGCGGCAATCAGCCCCAGCATTTT
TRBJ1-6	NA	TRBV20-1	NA	CSASWSYNSPLHF	TGCAGTGCTAGTTGGTCCTATAATTCACCCCTCCACTTT
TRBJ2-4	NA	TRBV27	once	CASTKIQGTKNIQYF	TGTGCCAGCACTAAAATCCAGGGGACCAAAAACATTCAGTACTTC
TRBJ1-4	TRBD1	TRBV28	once	CASSSTRDSYKKLFF	TGTGCCAGCAGTTCGACCCGGGACAGTTATAAAAAACTGTTTTTT
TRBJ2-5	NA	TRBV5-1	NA	CASSSAAVKETQYF	TGCGCCAGCAGCTCGGCGGCGGTGAAAGAGACCCAGTACTTC
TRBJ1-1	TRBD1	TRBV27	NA	CASFRDRGNTEAFF	TGTGCCAGCTTCCGGGACAGGGGGAACACTGAAGCTTTCTTT
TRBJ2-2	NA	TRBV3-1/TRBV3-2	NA	CASSQEHSGTGKTGELFF	TGTGCCAGCAGCCAAGAGCACAGCGGAACAGGGAAGACCGGGGAGCTGTTTTTT
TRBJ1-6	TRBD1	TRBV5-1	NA	CASSRTMDRGPSPLHF	TGCGCCAGCAGCCGGACAATGGACAGGGGCCCTTCACCCCTCCACTTT
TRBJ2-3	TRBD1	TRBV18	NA	CASSPLAGGETDTQYF	TGTGCCAGCTCACCACTGGCAGGGGGTGAGACAGATACGCAGTATTTT
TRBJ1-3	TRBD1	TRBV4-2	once	CASSQDRALSGNTIYF	TGTGCCAGCAGCCAGGACAGGGCGCTCTCTGGAAACACCATATATTTT
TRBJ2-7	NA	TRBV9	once	CASSPGDITYEQYF	TGTGCCAGCAGCCCCGGGGACATAACCTACGAGCAGTACTTC
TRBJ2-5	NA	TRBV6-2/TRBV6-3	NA	CASSLGAGQETQYF	TGTGCCAGCAGCCTCGGGGCAGGGCAGGAGACCCAGTACTTC
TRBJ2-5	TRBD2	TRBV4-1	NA	CASSQEGGTQETQYF	TGCGCCAGCAGCCAAGAGGGGGGGACTCAAGAGACCCAGTACTTC